This TCR beta chain was profiled in a study of CD8+ T cells in alopecia areata. V was cut by 1 base and J by 3 bases, with 12 bases left in between. The CDR3 has 15 amino acids. The germline gives CDR1 SQVTM, CDR2 ANQGSEA. cDNA prepared by RNA extraction and subsequent reverse transcription served as the template for sequencing. Produced via immunoSEQ multiplex PCR; TCRdb's table is partial and in-frame only. The repertoire includes roughly 150,000 clones, more than 45% of them detected once, and roughly a fifth sits in the top ten. This chain uses TRBV29-1 with TRBJ1-4; D remains ambiguous. This receptor was obtained from a human donor with alopecia areata. The sequencing used CD8+ T cells sorted from blood, collected at week 0. In DNA, the CDR3 is TGCAGCGTTGAAGGGGAGGCAGGCTCTAATGAAAAACTGTTTTTT. It specifies CSVEGEAGSNEKLFF.